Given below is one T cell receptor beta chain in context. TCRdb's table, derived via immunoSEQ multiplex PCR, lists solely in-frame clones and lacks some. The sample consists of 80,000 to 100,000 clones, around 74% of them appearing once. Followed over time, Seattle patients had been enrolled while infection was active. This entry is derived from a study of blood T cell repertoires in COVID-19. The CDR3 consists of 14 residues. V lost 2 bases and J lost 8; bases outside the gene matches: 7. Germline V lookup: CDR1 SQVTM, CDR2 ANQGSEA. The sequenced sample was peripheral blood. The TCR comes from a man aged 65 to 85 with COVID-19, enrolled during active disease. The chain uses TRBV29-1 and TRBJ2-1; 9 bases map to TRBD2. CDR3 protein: CSVESAGGPDEQFF. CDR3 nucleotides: TGCAGCGTTGAATCTGCGGGAGGGCCGGATGAGCAGTTCTTC.